These T cell receptor beta chains were read from a single sample in a study of tumor-infiltrating lymphocytes in primary liver carcinoma. TCRdb re-derived calls from the multiplex PCR reads in MiXCR, one entry per CDR3 protein. The sample lists tens of thousands of distinct CDR3 sequences; around 77% were seen once. Specimen: liver tumor tissue from sampling region 5. The receptors come from a woman under 40 with primary liver carcinoma and hepatitis B virus infection. Each CDR3 is given with its conserved first and last residue. A D gene is named only where the DNA matches it firmly. Not every row has a clone size; where given, it reads once, few, many or a size class.

J: TRBJ2-7; D: -; V: TRBV10-3; size: -; CDR3: CAISETNYEQDF; DNA: TGTGCCATCAGCGAAACGAACTACGAGCAGGACTTC
J: TRBJ2-4; D: -; V: TRBV28; size: -; CDR3: CASSLDKNVQYF; DNA: TGTGCCAGCAGTTTAGATAAAAACGTTCAGTATTTC
J: TRBJ1-6; D: -; V: TRBV5-5; size: many; CDR3: CAGSLVGVPYNPPLHF; DNA: TGTGCCGGCAGCTTGGTCGGGGTCCCATATAATCCACCCCTCCACTTT
J: TRBJ2-7; D: TRBD2; V: TRBV5-6; size: -; CDR3: CASRFRTSSTYKQYF; DNA: TGTGCCAGCAGGTTCCGGACTAGCAGCACCTACAAGCAGTACTTC
J: TRBJ2-3; D: -; V: TRBV12-3/TRBV12-4; size: -; CDR3: CASSLLPPSADTQYF; DNA: TGTGCCAGCAGTCTTCTCCCTCCTAGCGCAGATACGCAGTATTTT
J: TRBJ2-7; D: -; V: TRBV11-2; size: -; CDR3: CASSSLLGTVNSYENYF; DNA: TGTGCCAGCAGCTCCCTATTGGGGACGGTGAACTCCTACGAGAACTACTTC
J: TRBJ2-5; D: -; V: TRBV29-1; size: -; CDR3: CSVDASRLGVQETQYF; DNA: TGCAGTGTTGACGCCTCCCGGTTAGGGGTCCAAGAAACCCAGTACTTC
J: TRBJ2-5; D: -; V: TRBV5-4; size: once; CDR3: CASSSPGGHGETQYF; DNA: TGTGCCAGCAGCTCTCCAGGGGGGCATGGGGAGACCCAGTATTTC
J: TRBJ2-1; D: -; V: TRBV12-3/TRBV12-4; size: -; CDR3: CACSLGLFNEQFF; DNA: TGTGCCTGCAGTTTGGGGTTATTCAATGAGCAATTCTTC
J: TRBJ2-7; D: TRBD2; V: TRBV28; size: medium-sized; CDR3: CASSQTSVLEQYF; DNA: TGTGCCAGCAGCCAGACTAGCGTCCTCGAGCAGTACTTC
J: TRBJ2-7; D: -; V: TRBV6-5; size: -; CDR3: CGSYKDSSSYEQYF; DNA: TGTGGCAGTTACAAGGACAGCAGCTCCTACGAGCAGTACTTC
J: TRBJ2-3; D: -; V: TRBV13; size: -; CDR3: CVSSLRLTNTQYF; DNA: TGTGTCAGCAGCTTGCGTTTAACAAATACGCAGTATTTT
J: TRBJ2-1; D: TRBD2; V: TRBV10-3; size: -; CDR3: CATSESAAGAYDEQFF; DNA: TGTGCCACGAGTGAGTCGGCAGCGGGAGCCTACGATGAGCAGTTCTTC